This entry concerns a single T cell receptor (beta chain). The data derive from a study of blood T cell repertoires in COVID-19. Study as a whole: The cDNA or gDNA used as material had been derived from T cells, B-cell-depleted T cells, or PBMCs.

In the original processing: Reference gene primer amplification gave estimated nucleated cell counts. Repertoires were generated with immunoSEQ multiplex PCR, while TCRdb's copy carries only in-frame clones and drops some. V and J calls and clone size are those listed in that table; D and trimming were worked out from the DNA. The sample lists 350,000 to 550,000 clones, about 89% seen once, with approximately 4.3% in the top ten. Germline V CDR1 and CDR2: LNHNV, YYDKDF (reference sequence). The CDR3 runs 14 residues. V was shortened by 0 bases and J by 7 bases, with 12 bases between the two germline ends.

The chain recombines TRBV15 with TRBJ1-2; D is possibly TRBD1 (6 bases). Input material: peripheral blood. This receptor was obtained from a woman in her 30s with acute or convalescent COVID-19. CDR3 protein: CATSRDLGALGYTF. The CDR3 nucleotides read TGTGCCACCAGCAGAGATTTGGGGGCGCTTGGCTACACCTTC.